This is a list of T cell receptor beta chains from one sample in a study of CD8 T cells in Susac syndrome. TCRdb re-derived calls from the immunoSEQ multiplex PCR reads in MiXCR, one entry per CDR3 protein. Of about 130,000 distinct CDR3 sequences in the sample, 80% to 85% were seen once. The sequenced material came from CD8+ T cells from PBMCs. Source of these receptors: a human donor with multiple sclerosis. Each CDR3 is given with its conserved first and last residue.

CDR3 length	V gene	J gene	CDR3 protein
14	TRBV28	TRBJ1-5	CASRPVISNQPQHF
16	TRBV19	TRBJ1-1	CASSNLGTGLNTEAFF
15	TRBV28	TRBJ1-5	CASSLQDSRNQPQHF
12	TRBV28	TRBJ1-2	CASSGRSGGYTF
15	TRBV3-1	TRBJ1-6	CASSLQVDYNSPLHF
18	TRBV27	TRBJ1-5	CASSSGTGGLYSNQPQHF
15	TRBV7-2	TRBJ1-1	CASSLWWELNTEAFF
16	TRBV6-1	TRBJ1-1	CASDPGQGAANTEAFF
16	TRBV27	TRBJ2-1	CASSLTTVSSYNEQFF
14	TRBV7-9	TRBJ2-1	CASSLVDYHNEQFF
13	TRBV6-1	TRBJ2-1	CASSSSGYNEQFF
12	TRBV6-1	TRBJ1-2	CASSSDSYGYTF
14	TRBV2	TRBJ2-1	CASMEAGGINEQFF
18	TRBV4-2	TRBJ2-2	CASSQGRKGVVDTGELFF
15	TRBV27	TRBJ2-2	CASSLLLVNTGELFF
17	TRBV23-1	TRBJ1-4	CASSQLASTGGGEKLFF
16	TRBV4-2	TRBJ2-1	CASSQDLAGGGVEQFF
14	TRBV30	TRBJ2-1	CAWTAGTSNLEQFF
12	TRBV29-1	TRBJ1-1	CSVLWEDTEAFF
13	TRBV28	TRBJ2-1	CASKPPSYNEQFF
15	TRBV3-1	TRBJ2-2	CASYGSGRIDGELFF
15	TRBV20-1	TRBJ1-1	CSATPLDSLNTEAFF
16	TRBV10-3	TRBJ1-1	CAISGGQTGGDTEAFF
16	TRBV19	TRBJ1-6	CASSKGPGLYNSPLHF
16	TRBV3-1	TRBJ2-7	CASSQSRERSSYEQYF
15	TRBV7-9	TRBJ2-7	CASSPWFEGRYEQYF